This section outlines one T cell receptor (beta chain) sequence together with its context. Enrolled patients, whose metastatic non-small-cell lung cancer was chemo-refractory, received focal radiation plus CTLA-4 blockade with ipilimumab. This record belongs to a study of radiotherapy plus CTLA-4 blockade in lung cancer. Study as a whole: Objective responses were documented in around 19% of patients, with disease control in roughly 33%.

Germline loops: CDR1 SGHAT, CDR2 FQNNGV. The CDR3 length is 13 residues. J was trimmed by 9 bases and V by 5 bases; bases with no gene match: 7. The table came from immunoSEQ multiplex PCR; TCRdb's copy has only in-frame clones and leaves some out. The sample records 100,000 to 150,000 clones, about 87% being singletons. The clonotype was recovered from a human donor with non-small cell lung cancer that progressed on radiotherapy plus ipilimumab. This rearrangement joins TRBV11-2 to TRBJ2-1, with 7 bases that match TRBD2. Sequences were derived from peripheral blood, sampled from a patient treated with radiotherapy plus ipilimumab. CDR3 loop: CASSLGDYTEQFF. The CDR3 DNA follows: TGTGCCAGCAGCCTAGGGGACTATACTGAGCAGTTCTTC.